This TCR beta chain was sequenced for a study of shared clonotypes between healthy human individuals. Findings and limits, study-wide: It was observed that about 5% of naive CD4 clonotypes were shared across several donors.

Points on this clone: Antigen: not known.

Memory CD4+ cells were the fraction left after CD45RA+ naive selection. CDR1 is MNHNS and CDR2 is SASEGT in the germline V gene. CDR3 length: 17 residues. Trimming removed 3 bases from V and 4 bases from J; junction bases left unmatched: 10. The repertoire was sequenced with immunoSEQ multiplex PCR; TCRdb's copy has only in-frame clones and lacks some. The sample lists approximately 2,300,000 clones, under 95% occurring once. Sequenced input: naive CD4+ T cells from PBMCs. The subset: CD45RA+ positively selected. This receptor was taken from a man between 18 and 35 years old in good health. Some clones in this sample may be carry-over from other donors' samples. This sequence joins TRBV6-1 and TRBJ1-5; 9 nucleotides align to TRBD1. The CDR3 region is CASSDQPGQGFNQPQHF. Written as DNA, the CDR3 is TGTGCCAGCAGTGACCAACCGGGACAGGGTTTTAATCAGCCCCAGCATTTT.